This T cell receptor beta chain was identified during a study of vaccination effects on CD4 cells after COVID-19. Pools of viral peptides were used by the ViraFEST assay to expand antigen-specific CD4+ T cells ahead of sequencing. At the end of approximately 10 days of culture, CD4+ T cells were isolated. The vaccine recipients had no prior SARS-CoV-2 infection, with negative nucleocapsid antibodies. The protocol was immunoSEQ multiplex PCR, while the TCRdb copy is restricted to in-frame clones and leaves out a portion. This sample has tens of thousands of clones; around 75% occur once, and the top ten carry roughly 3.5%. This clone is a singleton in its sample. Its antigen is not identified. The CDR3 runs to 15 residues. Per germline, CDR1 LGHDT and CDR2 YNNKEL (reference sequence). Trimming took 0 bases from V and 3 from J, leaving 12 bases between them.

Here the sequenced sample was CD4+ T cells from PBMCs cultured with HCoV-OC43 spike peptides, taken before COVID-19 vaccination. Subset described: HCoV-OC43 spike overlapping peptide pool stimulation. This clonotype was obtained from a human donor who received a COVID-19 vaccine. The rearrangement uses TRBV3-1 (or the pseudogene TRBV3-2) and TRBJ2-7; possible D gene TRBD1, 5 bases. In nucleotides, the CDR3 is TGTGCCAGCAGCCAAGATAAACGCAGGGACTACGAGCAGTACGTC. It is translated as CASSQDKRRDYEQYV.